This TCR beta chain is drawn from a study of radiation and T cells in renal cell carcinoma. The germline gives CDR1 MGHDK, CDR2 SYGVNS. The CDR3 has 15 residues. The V gene lost 8 bases and the J gene lost 2 bases, with 18 bases spanning the gap. This clone has more than one count but fewer than ten. Its antigen is currently unknown. The time point was: blood 2 weeks post-SBRT. Treatment specified: 15 Gy SBRT to primary tumor, nephrectomy 4 weeks later. Generated by immunoSEQ multiplex PCR, the TCRdb table keeps only in-frame clones and is missing some. This sample yields 100,000 to 150,000 clones, of which 88% are seen a single time; nearly 6% belongs to the top ten. Overall study results and limits: Baseline intratumoral clonotype presence is unknown without pretreatment biopsies.

This TCR was recovered from a woman between 70 and 85 years old with renal cell carcinoma. The starting material was blood, obtained from a patient whose treatment included radiotherapy and nephrectomy. The chain links TRBV25-1 to TRBJ2-5; no firm D call. The CDR3 reads CASEQPRGWQETQYF. In nucleotides, the CDR3 is TGTGCCAGCGAGCAGCCCAGAGGTTGGCAAGAGACCCAGTACTTC.